These T cell receptor beta chains were read from a single sample in a study of CD8 T cells in ankylosing spondylitis. TCRdb used MiXCR to reprocess the 5' RACE reads, holding one entry per CDR3 protein. The sample consists of roughly 260,000 distinct CDR3 sequences, around 18% of them appearing once. What was sequenced was blood, either unsorted or a sorted T cell fraction (not recorded which). The receptors were gathered from a male donor with ankylosing spondylitis or in good health (not recorded which). CDR3s include the opening cysteine and the closing phenylalanine or tryptophan. Fields, in order: J gene, clone size, V gene, CDR3 protein. Clone size, where shown, is once, few, many, or a class for clones that have expanded.

J: TRBJ2-2; size: many; V: TRBV27; CDR3: CASSLRYLTGELFF
J: TRBJ2-5; size: few; V: TRBV18; CDR3: CASSPPNQETQYF
J: TRBJ2-1; size: few; V: TRBV12-3/TRBV12-4; CDR3: CASRRGRDRENEQFF
J: TRBJ2-1; size: few; V: TRBV12-3/TRBV12-4; CDR3: CASSWDRVGNEQFF
J: TRBJ2-1; size: -; V: TRBV18; CDR3: CASSPQGLAGNEQFF
J: TRBJ2-1; size: -; V: TRBV29-1; CDR3: CSGTLAGARNEQFF
J: TRBJ1-6; size: -; V: TRBV19; CDR3: CASKGQGPETLHF
J: TRBJ1-5; size: -; V: TRBV27; CDR3: CASSSGLGGDQPQHF
J: TRBJ2-3; size: few; V: TRBV5-1; CDR3: CASSHSPGLAGFTDTQYF
J: TRBJ2-5; size: -; V: TRBV6-2/TRBV6-3; CDR3: CASTQGLAGVQETQYF
J: TRBJ1-1; size: -; V: TRBV5-6; CDR3: CASSFGTGTEAFF
J: TRBJ2-5; size: -; V: TRBV10-3; CDR3: CAISEGGQGGQETQYF
J: TRBJ2-2; size: -; V: TRBV5-1; CDR3: CASGSLTSGNTGELFF
J: TRBJ1-1; size: few; V: TRBV5-1; CDR3: CASSFITDTEAFF
J: TRBJ2-1; size: few; V: TRBV28; CDR3: CASKTGGTGTYNEQFF
J: TRBJ2-5; size: -; V: TRBV28; CDR3: CASSFSKQAGQETQYF
J: TRBJ1-4; size: -; V: TRBV3-1; CDR3: CASSLTSGVLGNEKLFF
J: TRBJ1-4; size: -; V: TRBV18; CDR3: CASSPPSSQGNEKLFF
J: TRBJ1-6; size: few; V: TRBV20-1; CDR3: CSARPDRGSYNSPLHF
J: TRBJ1-2; size: many; V: TRBV5-1; CDR3: CASSLEQGYGYTF
J: TRBJ1-3; size: few; V: TRBV6-1; CDR3: CATLLPGGNTIYF
J: TRBJ2-5; size: few; V: TRBV20-1; CDR3: CSARELGGSGLRQETQYF
J: TRBJ1-2; size: -; V: TRBV2; CDR3: CASSERVDYTF
J: TRBJ2-2; size: few; V: TRBV5-1; CDR3: CASSPRAGMNTGELFF
J: TRBJ2-3; size: many; V: TRBV20-1; CDR3: CSARETSVPADTQYF
J: TRBJ1-5; size: few; V: TRBV20-1; CDR3: CSARDNQPQHF
J: TRBJ2-5; size: -; V: TRBV12-3/TRBV12-4; CDR3: CASRGQNQETQYF
J: TRBJ1-3; size: -; V: TRBV20-1; CDR3: CSAPKGETGGNTIYF
J: TRBJ2-1; size: -; V: TRBV7-7; CDR3: CASSLDRDNEQFF
J: TRBJ1-2; size: -; V: TRBV5-1; CDR3: CASSLKSMRGKSNYGYTF
J: TRBJ2-3; size: many; V: TRBV5-6; CDR3: CASSLGWSGYRTDTQYF